Reported below is one T cell receptor beta chain. This CDR3 is 15 amino acids long. Germline V lookup: CDR1 LNHDA, CDR2 SQIVND (reference sequence). With V trimmed by 4 bases and J by 7 bases, 8 bases remained unmatched. RNA transcripts yielded amplified TCR beta CDR3 regions. The primer set for the first-round RT-PCR of the TCR CDR3 was HTBI. TCRdb independently ran MiXCR on the multiplex PCR reads; one entry per CDR3 protein. The table has about 500,000 distinct CDR3 sequences, 15% to 20% seen once. These data come from a study of T cells in Graves' hyperthyroidism and ophthalmopathy. This chain connects TRBV19 to TRBJ1-5; 9 nucleotides match TRBD1. The sequence came from a woman between 25 and 40 years old with Graves' ophthalmopathy. The specimen was blood. CDR3 nucleotide sequence: TGTGCCAGTAGTACCTCGGGACAGGGCCTACAGCCCCAGCATTTT. It specifies CASSTSGQGLQPQHF.